Included here is one T cell receptor (beta chain) sequence, with context. Sequenced by immunoSEQ multiplex PCR; TCRdb stores in-frame clones only, minus some. Counted here are approximately 58,000 clones, about nine tenths occurring once; the ten biggest clones make up 1.4%. This record belongs to a study of T cell changes during pregnancy in multiple sclerosis. This specimen consisted of peripheral blood, obtained in the second trimester of pregnancy. The sequence was collected from a female donor with multiple sclerosis, enrolled in a pregnancy study.

CDR3 nucleotides: TGTGCCAGCAGCCCGGTAGGGGGTCTAGCGGCCCACAATGAGCAGTTCTTC. Protein sequence: CASSPVGGLAAHNEQFF. This chain links TRBV7-6 with TRBJ2-1, with a weak D call TRBD2 (7 bases). CDR1 is SGHVS, CDR2 FNYEAQ, per germline. The CDR3 totals 17 residues. With 5 bases removed from V and 5 bases from J, the gap between germline ends came to 22 bases.